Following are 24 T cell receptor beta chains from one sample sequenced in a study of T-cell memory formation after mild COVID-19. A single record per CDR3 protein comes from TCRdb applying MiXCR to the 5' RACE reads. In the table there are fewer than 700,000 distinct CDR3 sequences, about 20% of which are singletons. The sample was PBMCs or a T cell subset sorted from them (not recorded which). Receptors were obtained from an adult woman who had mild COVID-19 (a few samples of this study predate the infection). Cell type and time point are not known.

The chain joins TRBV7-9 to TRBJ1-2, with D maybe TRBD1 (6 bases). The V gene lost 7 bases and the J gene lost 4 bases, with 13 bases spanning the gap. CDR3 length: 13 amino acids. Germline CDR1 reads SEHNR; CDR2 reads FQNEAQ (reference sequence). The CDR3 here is CASNTGTSYGYTF. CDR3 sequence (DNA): TGTGCCAGCAACACAGGGACTTCCTATGGCTACACCTTC.

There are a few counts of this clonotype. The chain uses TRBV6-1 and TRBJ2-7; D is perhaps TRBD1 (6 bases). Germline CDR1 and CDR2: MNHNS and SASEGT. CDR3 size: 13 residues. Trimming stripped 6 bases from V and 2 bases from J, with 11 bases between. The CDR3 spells CASRQDRPYEQYF. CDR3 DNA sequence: TGTGCCAGCAGACAAGACAGGCCCTACGAGCAGTACTTC.

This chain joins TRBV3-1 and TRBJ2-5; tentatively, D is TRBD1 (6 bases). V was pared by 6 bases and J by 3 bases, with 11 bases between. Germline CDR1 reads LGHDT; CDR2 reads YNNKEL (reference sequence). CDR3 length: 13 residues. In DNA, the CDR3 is TGTGCCAGCAGGAGGACAGAGGAAGAGACCCAGTACTTC. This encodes CASRRTEEETQYF.

This CDR3 reads CASSEGVVGNQPQHF. CDR3 in DNA: TGTGCCAGCAGTGAAGGGGTGGTAGGCAATCAGCCCCAGCATTTT. The V gene is TRBV2, the J gene TRBJ1-5; unclear D gene. The CDR3 has 15 residues. Germline values: CDR1 SNHLY, CDR2 FYNNEI. Deletions cut 1 base from V and 2 bases from J, with 9 bases between. Looking up the rest from reference TRBV2 and TRBJ1-5 gives the full variable domain: EPEVTQTPSHQVTQMGQEVILRCVPISNHLYFYWYRQILGQKVEFLVSFYNNEISEKSEIFDDQFSVERPDGSNFTLKIRSTKLEDSAMYFCASSEGVVGNQPQHFGDGTRLSIL.

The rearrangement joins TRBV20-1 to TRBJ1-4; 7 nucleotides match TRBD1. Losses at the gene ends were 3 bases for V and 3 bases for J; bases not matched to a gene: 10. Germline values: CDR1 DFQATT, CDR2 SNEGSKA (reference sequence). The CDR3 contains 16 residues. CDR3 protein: CSARATGLLANEKLFF. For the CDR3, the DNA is TGCAGTGCTAGGGCGACAGGGCTGTTAGCTAATGAAAAACTGTTTTTT.

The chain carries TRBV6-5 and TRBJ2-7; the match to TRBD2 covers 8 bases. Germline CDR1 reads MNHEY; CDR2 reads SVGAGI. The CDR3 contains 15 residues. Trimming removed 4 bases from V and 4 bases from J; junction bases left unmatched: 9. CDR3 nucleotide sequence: TGTGCCAGCAGTTCTAGCGGGCCGAACTGGTACGAGCAGTACTTC. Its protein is CASSSSGPNWYEQYF.

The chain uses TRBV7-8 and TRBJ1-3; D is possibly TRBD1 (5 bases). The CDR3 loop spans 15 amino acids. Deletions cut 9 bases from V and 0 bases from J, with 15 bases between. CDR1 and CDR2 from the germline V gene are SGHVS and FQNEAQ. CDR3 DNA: TGTGCCAGAAGCCACGACAGAAGCTCTGGAAACACCATATATTTT. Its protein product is CARSHDRSSGNTIYF.

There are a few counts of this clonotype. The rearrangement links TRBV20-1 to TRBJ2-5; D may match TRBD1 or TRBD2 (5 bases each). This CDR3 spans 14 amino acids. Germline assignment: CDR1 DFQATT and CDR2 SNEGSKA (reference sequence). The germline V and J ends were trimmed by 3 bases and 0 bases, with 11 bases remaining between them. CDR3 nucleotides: TGCAGTGCTAGGGGGATGGGACACCAAGAGACCCAGTACTTC. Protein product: CSARGMGHQETQYF.

The CDR3 DNA reads TGTGCCAGCAGAAAACAGGGAATCTATGGCTACACCTTC. This gives the protein CASRKQGIYGYTF. The chain employs TRBV12-3 or TRBV12-4 and TRBJ1-2; a possible D gene is TRBD1 (6 bases). This CDR3 comprises 13 residues. V shed 6 bases and J shed 4 bases, with 12 bases lying between them.

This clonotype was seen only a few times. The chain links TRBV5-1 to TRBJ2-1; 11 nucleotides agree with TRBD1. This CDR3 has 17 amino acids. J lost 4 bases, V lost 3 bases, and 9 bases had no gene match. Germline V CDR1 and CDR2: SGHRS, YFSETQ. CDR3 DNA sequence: TGCGCCAGCAGCTACTTCACCGGGACAGGGGGATACAATGAGCAGTTCTTC. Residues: CASSYFTGTGGYNEQFF.

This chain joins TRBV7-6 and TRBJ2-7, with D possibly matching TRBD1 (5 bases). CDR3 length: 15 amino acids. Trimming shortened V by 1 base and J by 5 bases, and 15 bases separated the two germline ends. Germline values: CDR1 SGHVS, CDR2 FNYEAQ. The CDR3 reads CASSLVGPGRNEQYF. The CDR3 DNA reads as TGTGCCAGCAGCTTAGTGGGGCCGGGTCGGAACGAGCAGTACTTC.

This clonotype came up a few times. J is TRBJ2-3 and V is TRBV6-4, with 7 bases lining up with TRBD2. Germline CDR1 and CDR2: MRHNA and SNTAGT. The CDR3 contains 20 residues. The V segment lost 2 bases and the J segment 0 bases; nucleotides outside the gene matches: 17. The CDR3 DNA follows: TGTGCCAGCAGTGACCATTGGGTAGGGAGCGGGGCCAATAGCACAGATACGCAGTATTTT. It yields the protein CASSDHWVGSGANSTDTQYF.

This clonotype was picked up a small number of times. The CDR3 region has the DNA TGCGCCAATCAGCCGCAGGAAGTAGCGGGAGGGGGTTGTCGCAGGAATGAGCAGTTCTTC. Protein product: CANQPQEVAGGGCRRNEQFF. This chain joins TRBV5-1 and TRBJ2-1; 11 positions match TRBD2. J lost 7 bases, V lost 9 bases, and 27 bases had no gene match. Germline CDR1 reads SGHRS; CDR2 reads YFSETQ. The CDR3 has 20 amino acids.

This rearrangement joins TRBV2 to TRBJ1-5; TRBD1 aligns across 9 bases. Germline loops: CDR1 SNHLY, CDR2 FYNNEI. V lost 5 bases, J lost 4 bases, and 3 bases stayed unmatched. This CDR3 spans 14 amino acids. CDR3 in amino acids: CASSRDRVNQPQHF. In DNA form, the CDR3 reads TGTGCCAGCAGTAGGGACAGGGTTAATCAGCCCCAGCATTTT.

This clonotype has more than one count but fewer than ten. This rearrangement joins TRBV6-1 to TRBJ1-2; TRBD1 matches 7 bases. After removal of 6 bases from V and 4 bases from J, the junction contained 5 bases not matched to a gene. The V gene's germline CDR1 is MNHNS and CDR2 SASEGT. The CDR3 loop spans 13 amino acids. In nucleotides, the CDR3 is TGTGCCAGCAGGGAACAGGGGACCTATGGCTACACCTTC. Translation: CASREQGTYGYTF.

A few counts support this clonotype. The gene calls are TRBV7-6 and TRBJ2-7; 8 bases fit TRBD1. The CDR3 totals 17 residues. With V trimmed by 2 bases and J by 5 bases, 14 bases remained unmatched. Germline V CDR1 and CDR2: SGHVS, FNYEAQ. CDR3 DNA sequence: TGTGCCAGCAGCTTAAGGGGTTCCCCCAGGGGGCGGCACGAGCAGTACTTC. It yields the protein CASSLRGSPRGRHEQYF.

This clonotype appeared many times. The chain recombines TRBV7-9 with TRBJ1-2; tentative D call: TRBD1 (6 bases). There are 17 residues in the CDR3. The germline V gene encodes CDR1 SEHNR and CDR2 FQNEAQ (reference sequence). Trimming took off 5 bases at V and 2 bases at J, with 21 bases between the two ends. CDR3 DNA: TGTGCCAGCAGCCGCTTTCCGCCGACAGGAACGAACTATGGCTACACCTTC. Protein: CASSRFPPTGTNYGYTF.

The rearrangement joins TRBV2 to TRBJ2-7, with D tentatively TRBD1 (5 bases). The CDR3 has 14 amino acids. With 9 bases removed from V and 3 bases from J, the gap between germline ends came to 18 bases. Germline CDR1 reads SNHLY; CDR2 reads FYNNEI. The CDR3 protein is CASRPYADSYEQYF. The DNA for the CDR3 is TGTGCCAGTAGACCATATGCAGACAGCTACGAGCAGTACTTC.

In DNA form, the CDR3 reads TGTGCCAGCTCACCAGGAACAGTTAAGGCCTACGAGCAGTACTTC. Protein: CASSPGTVKAYEQYF. The chain has TRBV18 and TRBJ2-7; no definite D call. Trimming pared 2 bases from V and 2 bases from J, leaving 13 bases between. The CDR3 consists of 15 residues. Germline-derived CDR1 and CDR2 are KGHSH and LQKENI.

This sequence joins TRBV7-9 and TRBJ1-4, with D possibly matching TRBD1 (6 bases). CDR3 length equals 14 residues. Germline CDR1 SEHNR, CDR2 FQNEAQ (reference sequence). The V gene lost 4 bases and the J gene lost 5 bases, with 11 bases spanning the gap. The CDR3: CASSSTGTNEKLFF. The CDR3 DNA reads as TGTGCCAGCAGCTCGACCGGGACAAATGAAAAACTGTTTTTT.

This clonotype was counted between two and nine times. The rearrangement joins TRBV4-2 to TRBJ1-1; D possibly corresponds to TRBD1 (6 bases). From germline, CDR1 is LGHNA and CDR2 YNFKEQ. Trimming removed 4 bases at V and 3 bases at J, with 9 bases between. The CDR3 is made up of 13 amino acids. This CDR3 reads CASSRGQYTEAFF. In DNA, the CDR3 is TGTGCCAGCAGCCGCGGACAGTACACTGAAGCTTTCTTT.

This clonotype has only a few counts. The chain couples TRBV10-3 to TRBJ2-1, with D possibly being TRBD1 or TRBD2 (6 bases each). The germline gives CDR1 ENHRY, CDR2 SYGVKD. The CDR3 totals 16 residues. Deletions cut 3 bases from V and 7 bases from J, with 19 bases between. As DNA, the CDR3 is TGTGCCATCAGTGACCCCGGGGAAACAGGGAGGAATGAGCAGTTCTTC. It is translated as CAISDPGETGRNEQFF.

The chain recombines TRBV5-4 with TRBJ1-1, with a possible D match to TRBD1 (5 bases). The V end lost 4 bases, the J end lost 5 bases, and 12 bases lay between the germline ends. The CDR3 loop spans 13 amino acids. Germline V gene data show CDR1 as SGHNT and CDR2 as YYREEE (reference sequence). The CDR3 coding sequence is TGTGCCAGCAGCATCAGGGATGGGACTGAAGCTTTCTTT. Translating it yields CASSIRDGTEAFF.

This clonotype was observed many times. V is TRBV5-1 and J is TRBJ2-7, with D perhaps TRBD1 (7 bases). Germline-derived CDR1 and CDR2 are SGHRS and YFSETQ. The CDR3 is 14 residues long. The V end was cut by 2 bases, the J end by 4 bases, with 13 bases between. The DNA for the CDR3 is TGCGCCAGCAGCTTTGCGGGACAGAAATACGAGCAGTACTTC. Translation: CASSFAGQKYEQYF.